Reported below is one T cell receptor beta chain. This entry belongs to a study of radiotherapy plus CTLA-4 blockade in lung cancer. The trim removed 0 bases at V and 5 bases at J, leaving 10 bases unmatched. The CDR3 is 16 residues long. Germline CDR1 SGHNT, CDR2 YYREEE (reference sequence). The assay was immunoSEQ multiplex PCR, and TCRdb's table has in-frame clones only and misses some. This table has tens of thousands of clones, roughly four fifths appearing once. This material consisted of peripheral blood, taken from a patient treated with radiotherapy plus ipilimumab. V usage is TRBV5-4 and J usage is TRBJ1-2; the match to TRBD1 covers 7 bases. The TCR sequence derives from a human donor with non-small cell lung cancer that progressed on radiotherapy plus ipilimumab. The CDR3 sequence is CASSLGQGMAVYGYTF. The CDR3 nucleotides are TGTGCCAGCAGCTTGGGACAGGGCATGGCGGTGTATGGCTACACCTTC.